Shown below are 24 T cell receptor beta chains from a single sample sequenced in a study of blood T cell repertoires in COVID-19. TCRdb's copy holds only in-frame clones and misses some; the assay was immunoSEQ multiplex PCR. This sample carries fewer than 20,000 clones, more than 75% of them seen once, and the ten largest clones take 8.5% to 14%. The specimen was peripheral blood. The receptors were sampled from a human donor in a cohort sampled during active COVID-19.

The genes are TRBV12-5 and TRBJ2-1; 11 bases agree with TRBD2. Germline trimming cut 3 bases from V and 3 bases from J; bases unmatched to any gene: 4. Looked up from germline, CDR1 is LGHNT and CDR2 is FRNRAP. The CDR3 runs 16 residues. The CDR3 spells CASGFGLAGLYNEQFF. CDR3 DNA: TGTGCTAGTGGTTTTGGACTAGCGGGCCTCTACAATGAGCAGTTCTTC.

The rearrangement joins TRBV19 to TRBJ2-7, with 12 bases matching TRBD2. Germline values: CDR1 LNHDA, CDR2 SQIVND (reference sequence). This CDR3 is built from 17 residues. V lost 3 bases to trimming and J lost 3 bases; unmatched junction nucleotides: 9. The CDR3 nucleotides are TGTGCCAGTAGTATGGGACTAGCGGGCCCTCTGGTCTACGAGCAGTACTTC. Its translation is CASSMGLAGPLVYEQYF.

The chain recombines TRBV6-5 with TRBJ1-6; 8 bases agree with TRBD1. Germline lookup yields CDR1 MNHEY and CDR2 SVGAGI. After removal of 6 bases from V and 9 bases from J, the junction contained 10 bases not matched to a gene. The CDR3 is made up of 15 amino acids. The CDR3 nucleotides read TGTGCCAGCAGCTCGGACAGGGTGACAGGTTCACCCCTCCACTTT. Its translation: CASSSDRVTGSPLHF.

This clone was recorded only once. V and J are TRBV2 and TRBJ2-2, with 9 bases aligning to TRBD2. The germline gives CDR1 SNHLY, CDR2 FYNNEI. This CDR3 is built from 15 residues. The junction had 3 bases not matched to a gene; V was cut back by 3 bases and J by 4 bases. CDR3 region: CASSDETSGTGELFF. CDR3 sequence (DNA): TGTGCCAGCAGTGATGAGACTAGCGGCACCGGGGAGCTGTTTTTT.

A single count supports this clone. DNA of the CDR3: TGTGCCACCAGTGATCCTCTGACTAGCCGAGGAGAGACCCAGTACTTC. It yields the protein CATSDPLTSRGETQYF. This chain connects TRBV24-1 to TRBJ2-5; 7 bases map to TRBD2. The trim removed 3 bases at V and 4 bases at J, leaving 10 bases unmatched. Germline CDR1 is KGHDR and CDR2 is SFDVKD. The CDR3 loop spans 16 amino acids.

J is TRBJ2-7 and V is TRBV2, with D possibly being TRBD1 (5 bases). The ends were cut back, 7 bases at V and 2 bases at J, with 12 bases in the middle. Germline V lookup: CDR1 SNHLY, CDR2 FYNNEI. The CDR3 spans 13 residues. This chain's CDR3 is CASKRDSTYEQYF. CDR3 DNA: TGTGCCAGCAAAAGAGACAGTACCTACGAGCAGTACTTC.

The chain carries TRBV6-6 and TRBJ2-3, with 9 bases fitting TRBD1. V was pared by 7 bases and J by 2 bases, with 7 bases of the junction left unmatched. The CDR3 consists of 15 residues. In germline, CDR1 is MNHNY, CDR2 SVGAGI (reference sequence). CDR3 sequence (DNA): TGTGCCAGCACTATCGGGACAGGGTTCACAGATACGCAGTATTTT. Its translation: CASTIGTGFTDTQYF.

The chain links TRBV11-2 to TRBJ1-5; perhaps TRBD1 as D (6 bases). The CDR3 sequence is 17 residues long. Germline V gene lookup returns CDR1 SGHAT and CDR2 FQNNGV. Between the trimmed V and J ends, which lost 3 bases and 2 bases, there was a span of 17 bases. The CDR3 nucleotides read TGTGCCAGCAGCTTCTTTGAGGGCAGGGGTGGCAATCAGCCCCAGCATTTT. This sequence encodes CASSFFEGRGGNQPQHF. The variable domain in full, completed from reference TRBV11-2 and TRBJ1-5, reads EAGVAQSPRYKIIEKRQSVAFWCNPISGHATLYWYQQILGQGPKLLIQFQNNGVVDDSQLPKDRFSAERLKGVDSTLKIQPAKLEDSAVYLCASSFFEGRGGNQPQHFGDGTRLSIL.

V usage is TRBV18 and J usage is TRBJ2-3; D is ambiguous. V lost 5 bases, J lost 5 bases, and 8 bases lay in between. The V gene's germline CDR1 is KGHSH and CDR2 LQKENI. This CDR3 has 12 amino acids. CDR3 in amino acids: CASSIIGDTQYF. In nucleotides, the CDR3 is TGTGCCAGCTCAATCATCGGAGATACGCAGTATTTT.

The chain recombines TRBV5-6 with TRBJ2-3, with 7 bases aligning to TRBD2. The germline CDR1 and CDR2 sequences are SGHDT and YYEEEE. The V segment lost 4 bases and the J segment 2 bases; nucleotides outside the gene matches: 7. The CDR3 spans 15 residues. Here the CDR3 reads CASSISSGATDTQYF. The DNA of the CDR3 is TGTGCCAGCAGCATCTCTAGCGGCGCCACAGATACGCAGTATTTT.

The V call is TRBV4-2, the J call TRBJ2-1; D might be TRBD1 (6 bases). This CDR3 has 16 amino acids. The germline V gene encodes CDR1 LGHNA and CDR2 YNFKEQ. With 0 bases removed from V and 4 bases from J, the gap between germline ends came to 13 bases. The chain's CDR3 is CASSQDIGQRYNEQFF. CDR3 DNA: TGTGCCAGCAGCCAAGATATAGGACAGCGGTACAATGAGCAGTTCTTC.

The chain is built from TRBV7-3 and TRBJ1-1; a weak D match, TRBD1 (6 bases). Germline CDR1 SGHTA, CDR2 FQGTGA. Between the trimmed V and J ends, which lost 11 bases and 11 bases, there was a span of 18 bases. CDR3 size: 11 residues. CDR3 protein: CAPLRGGTAFF. CDR3 in DNA: TGTGCCCCACTTAGGGGGGGAACGGCTTTCTTT.

The chain links TRBV7-2 to TRBJ1-3; 8 nucleotides line up with TRBD1. The CDR3 extends over 17 amino acids. Germline trimming cut 1 base from V and 0 bases from J; bases unmatched to any gene: 5. The germline V gene has CDR1 SGHTA and CDR2 FQGNSA. CDR3 loop: CASSLGQGPRSGNTIYF. CDR3 coding DNA: TGTGCCAGCAGCTTAGGACAGGGGCCCCGCTCTGGAAACACCATATATTTT.

The rearrangement joins TRBV18 to TRBJ1-2, with D perhaps matching TRBD1 (6 bases). V lost 3 bases and J 7 bases, leaving 9 bases between the germline ends. The CDR3 is made up of 12 amino acids. Germline loops: CDR1 KGHSH, CDR2 LQKENI. DNA for the CDR3: TGTGCCAGCTCACCGGACAGTGGTGGCTACACCTTC. It yields the protein CASSPDSGGYTF.

The count of this clone is one. The chain links TRBV6-9 to TRBJ1-2; the match to TRBD1 covers 10 bases. The CDR3 spans 14 residues. V was clipped by 3 bases and J by 4 bases; unmatched bases: 2. Germline lookup yields CDR1 MNHGY and CDR2 SVAAGI. This chain's CDR3 is CASSYRQGAYGYTF. CDR3 nucleotides: TGTGCCAGCAGTTACCGACAGGGGGCCTATGGCTACACCTTC.

The chain joins TRBV19 to TRBJ2-3; weak D call: TRBD2 (6 bases). V lost 3 bases to trimming and J lost 4 bases, with 11 bases between them. The CDR3 sequence is 14 residues long. Germline V gene sequence: CDR1 LNHDA, CDR2 SQIVND (reference sequence). In DNA form, the CDR3 reads TGTGCCAGTAGTATCTCGGGAGAGTCAGATACGCAGTATTTT. Residues: CASSISGESDTQYF.

This chain connects TRBV29-1 to TRBJ1-2; possibly TRBD1 for D (6 bases). Trimming cost V 4 bases and J 6 bases, with 15 bases left between them. CDR1 and CDR2 from the germline V gene are SQVTM and ANQGSEA. CDR3 length: 13 amino acids. CDR3 sequence (DNA): TGCAGCGTTGGATATGGGGGCAGGGATGGCTACACCTTC. This codes for CSVGYGGRDGYTF. Together with reference TRBV29-1 and TRBJ1-2, the CDR3 gives the full variable domain: SAVISQKPSRDICQRGTSLTIQCQVDSQVTMMFWYRQQPGQSLTLIATANQGSEATYESGFVIDKFPISRPNLTFSTLTVSNMSPEDSSIYLCSVGYGGRDGYTFGSGTRLTVV.

The chain links TRBV5-4 to TRBJ2-1, with D possibly matching TRBD1 (5 bases). This CDR3 spans 16 amino acids. CDR1 is SGHNT and CDR2 is YYREEE in the germline V gene (reference sequence). V shed 4 bases and J shed 2 bases, with 16 bases lying between them. CDR3 loop: CASSPLPGLTYNEQFF. The CDR3 DNA reads TGTGCCAGCAGCCCCCTCCCAGGGCTTACCTACAATGAGCAGTTCTTC.

The chain recombines TRBV7-3 with TRBJ2-2; D not certain. This CDR3 region has 14 residues. V lost 1 base to trimming and J lost 1 base, with 4 bases between them. Germline CDR1 is SGHTA and CDR2 is FQGTGA. The CDR3 protein is CASSLNRNTGELFF. Written as DNA, the CDR3 is TGTGCCAGCAGCTTAAACAGGAACACCGGGGAGCTGTTTTTT. Using reference TRBV7-3 and TRBJ2-2 for the parts outside the CDR3, the full variable domain is GAGVSQTPSNKVTEKGKYVELRCDPISGHTALYWYRQSLGQGPEFLIYFQGTGAADDSGLPNDRFFAVRPEGSVSTLKIQRTERGDSAVYLCASSLNRNTGELFFGEGSRLTVL.

The chain has TRBV4-1 and TRBJ2-1; a weak D match, TRBD2 (6 bases). This CDR3 is 16 amino acids long. The germline V and J ends were trimmed by 1 base and 7 bases, with 17 bases remaining between them. CDR1 is MGHRA and CDR2 is YSYEKL in the germline V gene. The CDR3 reads CASSQVGSGRTNEQFF. CDR3 in DNA: TGCGCCAGCAGCCAAGTCGGTAGCGGAAGGACGAATGAGCAGTTCTTC.

This clone was counted a few times. A read error may produce the germline difference seen at one junction end. J is TRBJ2-1 and V is TRBV27, with TRBD2 as a possible D gene (5 bases). Looked up from germline, CDR1 is MNHEY and CDR2 is SMNVEV (reference sequence). The CDR3 spans 14 residues. CDR3 residues: CATSSGLNYNEQFF. The CDR3 nucleotides are TGTGCCACCAGTTCAGGACTCAACTACAATGAGCAGTTCTTC.

This clone appeared a few times. This sequence joins TRBV28 and TRBJ1-3; no definite D call. CDR1 is MDHEN and CDR2 is SYDVKM in the germline V gene. CDR3 length: 13 amino acids. V lost 3 bases to trimming and J lost 2 bases, with 5 bases between them. CDR3 coding DNA: TGTGCCAGCAGTTTCCCTCCTGGAAACACCATATATTTT. Its protein product is CASSFPPGNTIYF.

CDR3 nucleotides: TGTGCCTGGAGTGTCCAGGGCGATGGTCCGTACTTC. This sequence encodes CAWSVQGDGPYF. This chain links TRBV30 with TRBJ2-7; a weak D match, TRBD1 (5 bases). The CDR3 is made up of 12 amino acids. From germline, CDR1 is GTSNPN and CDR2 SVGIG (reference sequence). The ends were cut back, 0 bases at V and 12 bases at J, with 15 bases in the middle.

The chain is built from TRBV3-1 (or the pseudogene TRBV3-2) and TRBJ2-7, with a possible D match to TRBD1 (5 bases). CDR1 and CDR2 from the germline V gene are LGHDT and YNNKEL (reference sequence). There are 16 residues in the CDR3. The V gene lost 1 base and the J gene lost 5 bases, with 18 bases spanning the gap. The CDR3 region has the DNA TGTGCCAGCAGCCAAGTCCCTTCTCAGGGCCCCCACGAGCAGTACTTC. Residues: CASSQVPSQGPHEQYF.